The 20 T cell receptor beta chains presented below share a single source sample, sequenced in a study of Ad26.COV2.S vaccination and SARS-CoV-2 variants. Data came from immunoSEQ multiplex PCR; TCRdb stores just in-frame clones and leaves some out. This sample has around 300,000 clones, with around nine tenths found just once. Described treatment: some 20 received Ad26.COV2.S at low or high dose, single or two shots; 5 received placebo; per-sample allocation not given. It was on day 63 after the first vaccine or placebo injection that samples were taken. Sequenced here: peripheral blood, sampled in a trial of Ad26.COV2.S vaccine versus placebo. These receptors all stem from a person between 18 and 60 years old who received the Ad26.COV2.S COVID-19 vaccine or a placebo.

The rearrangement links TRBV5-1 to TRBJ2-1, with a tentative D call TRBD1 (7 bases). The length of the CDR3 is 14 residues. From germline, CDR1 is SGHRS and CDR2 YFSETQ. The V gene lost 7 bases and the J gene lost 0 bases, with 11 bases spanning the gap. CDR3 protein: CASGRGASYNEQFF. The CDR3 DNA sequence: TGCGCCAGCGGCAGGGGGGCCTCCTACAATGAGCAGTTCTTC.

In nucleotides, the CDR3 is TGTGCCAGCAGCGATAGGACAGACTACGAGCAGTACTTC. Translation gives CASSDRTDYEQYF. This chain links TRBV6-5 with TRBJ2-7, with D perhaps matching TRBD1 (6 bases). Germline lookup yields CDR1 MNHEY and CDR2 SVGAGI. The CDR3 has 13 residues. With 6 bases removed from V and 3 bases from J, the gap between germline ends came to 12 bases.

The DNA of the CDR3 is TGTGCCACCAGCCCCGGGGGGTCGAACACCGGGGAGCTGTTTTTT. Translation gives CATSPGGSNTGELFF. V gene TRBV15 combines with J gene TRBJ2-2; TRBD2 matches 7 bases. J gave up 0 bases and V 5 bases, and 3 bases lay outside the gene matches. The CDR3 sequence is 15 residues long. Germline CDR1 LNHNV, CDR2 YYDKDF (reference sequence).

The rearrangement uses TRBV5-1 and TRBJ2-7; D is ambiguous. CDR1 is SGHRS and CDR2 is YFSETQ in the germline V gene. The CDR3 has 14 residues. V was cut by 0 bases and J by 5 bases, with 12 bases left in between. The CDR3 DNA reads as TGCGCCAGCAGCTTGGTAACGGGTCTAGACGAGCAGTACTTC. This sequence encodes CASSLVTGLDEQYF.

This sequence joins TRBV21-1 and TRBJ2-1; the table assigns TRBD2, which was not confirmed against the DNA. TRBV21-1 is marked as a pseudogene. The length of the CDR3 is 14 residues. CDR3 amino acids: CASRRASVRLEQFF. The CDR3, as DNA: TGTGCCAGCAGGAGGGCTAGCGTCCGCCTCGAGCAGTTCTTC.

A single count supports this clone. The J gene is TRBJ2-7, the V gene TRBV7-9, with D unclear. Trimming left V 1 base short and J 3 bases short, with 4 bases between. The CDR3 is 12 amino acids. Looked up from germline, CDR1 is SEHNR and CDR2 is FQNEAQ (reference sequence). For the CDR3, the DNA is TGTGCCAGCAGCTTAGGGGACTACGAGCAGTACTTC. It encodes CASSLGDYEQYF. The whole variable domain, filled in from reference TRBV7-9 and TRBJ2-7, reads DTGVSQNPRHKITKRGQNVTFRCDPISEHNRLYWYRQTLGQGPEFLTYFQNEAQLEKSRLLSDRFSAERPKGSFSTLEIQRTEQGDSAMYLCASSLGDYEQYFGPGTRLTVT.

V usage is TRBV7-8 and J usage is TRBJ1-4; a weak D match, TRBD1 (5 bases). The V gene's germline CDR1 is SGHVS and CDR2 FQNEAQ. V was trimmed by 4 bases and J by 5 bases, leaving 14 bases between them. The CDR3 length is 15 residues. CDR3 bases: TGTGCCAGCAGCTCCCTCGCCCGGACAAATGAAAAACTGTTTTTT. It is translated as CASSSLARTNEKLFF.

A note on this clone: One end of the junction is discordant with germline, which a read error may explain. This chain joins TRBV19 and TRBJ1-5; possible D gene TRBD1, 5 bases. The CDR3 has 15 amino acids. The germline V gene encodes CDR1 LNHDA and CDR2 SQIVND (reference sequence). The CDR3 reads CASSLEGNSNQPQHF. CDR3 in DNA: TGTGCCAGTAGTCTAGAGGGGAATAGCAATCAGCCCCAGCATTTT.

This clone appeared a single time. The V gene is TRBV3-1 (or the pseudogene TRBV3-2), the J gene TRBJ1-6; 9 bases match TRBD1. CDR3 size: 17 residues. V was clipped by 4 bases and J by 7 bases; unmatched bases: 11. Germline-derived CDR1 and CDR2 are LGHDT and YNNKEL (reference sequence). CDR3 nucleotide sequence: TGTGCCAGCAGCCCACTTCGTCCCGGGACAGGGAATTCACCCCTCCACTTT. Translating gives CASSPLRPGTGNSPLHF.

The chain joins TRBV19 to TRBJ1-6; 12 bases fit TRBD1. This CDR3 has 14 residues. Germline V gene sequence: CDR1 LNHDA, CDR2 SQIVND (reference sequence). Trimming at V came to 6 bases and at J to 10 bases, leaving 4 bases not matched to a gene. CDR3 DNA sequence: TGTGCCAGTAGGGGACAGGGGGCCGGCTCACCCCTCCACTTT. Its translation: CASRGQGAGSPLHF.

The chain couples TRBV7-9 to TRBJ1-2; 8 bases line up with TRBD1. CDR3 size: 14 residues. Germline trimming cut 5 bases from V and 3 bases from J; bases unmatched to any gene: 5. Germline loops: CDR1 SEHNR, CDR2 FQNEAQ (reference sequence). The CDR3 nucleotides are TGTGCCAGCAGCACCGCAGGGGGCGACTATGGCTACACCTTC. As protein: CASSTAGGDYGYTF.

In its sample, this clone was seen a few times. V usage is TRBV27 and J usage is TRBJ2-2; D ambiguous. Trimming left V 6 bases short and J 3 bases short, with 5 bases between. Germline V gene sequence: CDR1 MNHEY, CDR2 SMNVEV (reference sequence). This CDR3 region has 12 residues. CDR3 nucleotide sequence: TGTGCCAGCAGACGATACACCGGGGAGCTGTTTTTT. Translated: CASRRYTGELFF.

The chain joins TRBV9 to TRBJ2-3; TRBD2 matches 11 bases. Trimming cost V 6 bases and J 1 base; bases outside gene matches: 13. CDR1 and CDR2 from the germline V gene are SGDLS and YYNGEE. The CDR3 length is 18 residues. CDR3 in amino acids: CASNLGTSGRIGTDTQYF. The CDR3 region has the DNA TGTGCCAGCAACCTCGGGACTAGCGGAAGAATAGGCACAGATACGCAGTATTTT.

The gene calls are TRBV19 and TRBJ2-7, with 7 positions matching TRBD1. The CDR3 is made up of 14 amino acids. Germline lookup yields CDR1 LNHDA and CDR2 SQIVND (reference sequence). The ends lost 4 bases at V and 1 base at J; junction bases unmatched: 4. The CDR3 sequence is CASSKTGSSYEQYF. CDR3 nucleotides: TGTGCCAGTAGTAAGACAGGGAGTTCCTACGAGCAGTACTTC.

The V and J genes are TRBV3-1 (or the pseudogene TRBV3-2) and TRBJ1-5; D call uncertain. Trimming stripped 0 bases from V and 9 bases from J, with 12 bases between. Germline assignment: CDR1 LGHDT and CDR2 YNNKEL (reference sequence). The CDR3 length is 14 residues. The CDR3 reads CASSQDITTGPQHF. The CDR3 nucleotides are TGTGCCAGCAGCCAAGATATAACCACCGGGCCCCAGCATTTT.

The V and J genes are TRBV6-6 and TRBJ1-1, with a weak D call TRBD1 (6 bases). Germline CDR1 is MNHNY and CDR2 is SVGAGI (reference sequence). This CDR3 spans 14 amino acids. Trimming left V 6 bases short and J 0 bases short, with 11 bases between. CDR3 in DNA: TGTGCCAGCAGCCCAGGGACAATGAACACTGAAGCTTTCTTT. It encodes CASSPGTMNTEAFF.

This CDR3 reads CASSSTTSGNEQYF. CDR3 DNA sequence: TGTGCCAGCAGTTCGACGACTAGCGGGAACGAGCAGTACTTC. The V gene is TRBV28, the J gene TRBJ2-7; 11 bases align to TRBD2. V dropped 4 bases and J dropped 5; count of bases not matched to a gene: 4. This CDR3 contains 14 residues. Per germline, CDR1 MDHEN and CDR2 SYDVKM.

J is TRBJ1-4 and V is TRBV7-9; the D gene is possibly TRBD1 (5 bases). CDR3 length: 13 residues. Germline CDR1 is SEHNR and CDR2 is FQNEAQ (reference sequence). Trimming shortened V by 7 bases and J by 4 bases, and 10 bases separated the two germline ends. This chain's CDR3 is CASNGDHNEKLFF. CDR3 nucleotide sequence: TGTGCCAGCAATGGGGACCATAATGAAAAACTGTTTTTT.

This rearrangement joins TRBV30 to TRBJ2-1; TRBD2 agrees at 7 bases. The CDR3 has 12 amino acids. Germline V gives CDR1 GTSNPN, CDR2 SVGIG (reference sequence). The V and J ends lost 5 bases and 13 bases, in that order; junction bases with no gene match: 11. CDR3 in DNA: TGTGCCTGGGGAAACATAGCGGGTAGCCAGTTCTTC. It is translated as CAWGNIAGSQFF.

The genes are TRBV19 and TRBJ2-2; TRBD2 agrees at 10 bases. The CDR3 runs to 14 residues. The V gene's germline CDR1 is LNHDA and CDR2 SQIVND (reference sequence). After removal of 8 bases from V and 5 bases from J, the junction contained 5 bases not matched to a gene. CDR3 bases: TGTGCCAGTCGGGGGACTAGCGCTACCGGGGAGCTGTTTTTT. Its translation: CASRGTSATGELFF.